The clone carrying this TCR beta chain was observed a handful of times. This record comes from a study of blood T cell repertoires in COVID-19. As for the study in general: Nucleic acid was either cDNA or gDNA, and it came from T cells, B-cell-depleted T cells, or PBMCs.

Original data processing: How many nucleated cells were present was estimated from reference gene primer amplification. Sequenced by immunoSEQ multiplex PCR; TCRdb stores in-frame clones only, minus some. V, J and clone size are taken as reported in that table, and D and trimming were inferred from the DNA itself. This table holds approximately 15,000 clones, more than 80% found once. Germline V lookup: CDR1 MNHEY, CDR2 SVGAGI. The CDR3 has 14 residues. V lost 5 bases and J lost 8, with 15 bases in between. The sequencing sample was made of peripheral blood. The TCR was taken from a human donor in a cohort sampled during active COVID-19. This sequence joins TRBV6-5 and TRBJ1-4; D may be TRBD1 (6 bases). This CDR3 is CASSPQGFVEKLFF. CDR3 coding DNA: TGTGCCAGCAGTCCCCAGGGGTTTGTGGAAAAACTGTTTTTT.